This TCR beta chain appears in the sequencing data of a study of Ad26.COV2.S vaccination and SARS-CoV-2 variants. Overall study: Participant was drawn from the COV1001 Ad26.COV2.S trial arm. Intramuscular Ad26.COV2.S doses were given once or twice, 56 days apart.

About this clone: Its antigen remains unidentified.

Profiling relied on immunoSEQ multiplex PCR, and the TCRdb table lists in-frame clones only, not all of them. The sample contains fewer than 900,000 clones, around 90% of which appear only once. Broader study findings: It was found that vaccine and placebo recipients had similar non-spike TCR breadth.

V was trimmed by 3 bases and J by 2 bases, leaving 7 bases between them. The CDR3 covers 13 residues. Germline assignment: CDR1 SNHLY and CDR2 FYNNEI. Treatment of the sample: around 19 received Ad26.COV2.S at low or high dose, single or two shots; about 5 received placebo; per-sample allocation not given. Sampling happened 63 days after the first vaccine or placebo injection. This adult donor, from Boston, was 18-55 years old. The TCR was taken from a person between 18 and 60 years old who received the Ad26.COV2.S COVID-19 vaccine or a placebo. The genes are TRBV2 and TRBJ2-5, with a tentative D call TRBD2 (6 bases). The specimen comprised peripheral blood, sampled in a trial of Ad26.COV2.S vaccine versus placebo. CDR3 bases: TGTGCCAGCAGTGACGGGAGACAAGAGACCCAGTACTTC. This codes for CASSDGRQETQYF.